A selection of T cell receptor beta chains follows, all from one sample in a study of shared clonotypes between healthy human individuals. Data came from immunoSEQ multiplex PCR; TCRdb stores just in-frame clones and leaves some out. Of millions of clones detected, over 85% appear once; the ten largest clones hold around 0.13%. What was sequenced was naive CD4+ T cells sorted from blood. These receptors originate from a young man in good health. Both conserved end residues are part of each CDR3. Each record gives: V gene, D gene, clone size, J gene, CDR3 protein, CDR3 DNA. The D gene is left open where the match is weak. The size of a clone is reported for some rows only, either as once, few or many, or as a class for expanded clones.

v_gene: TRBV4-1
d_gene: TRBD1
abundance: .
j_gene: TRBJ1-3
CDR3aa: CASSSSQVFPFGDSSGNTIYF
CDR3nt: TGCGCCAGCAGCAGTAGCCAAGTTTTCCCCTTCGGGGACAGCTCTGGAAACACCATATATTTT

v_gene: TRBV5-1
d_gene: .
abundance: .
j_gene: TRBJ1-3
CDR3aa: CASSLTVTGNTIYF
CDR3nt: TGCGCCAGCAGCTTGACGGTGACTGGAAACACCATATATTTT

v_gene: TRBV18
d_gene: TRBD1
abundance: .
j_gene: TRBJ1-1
CDR3aa: CASSQGQANTEAFF
CDR3nt: TGTGCCAGCTCGCAGGGACAGGCGAACACTGAAGCTTTCTTT

v_gene: TRBV30
d_gene: TRBD2
abundance: .
j_gene: TRBJ2-1
CDR3aa: CAWSVRREAYNEQFF
CDR3nt: TGTGCCTGGAGTGTACGGCGGGAGGCCTACAATGAGCAGTTCTTC

v_gene: TRBV4-2
d_gene: .
abundance: .
j_gene: TRBJ1-2
CDR3aa: CASSLARVYGYTF
CDR3nt: TGTGCCAGCAGCTTGGCCCGAGTCTATGGCTACACCTTC

v_gene: TRBV18
d_gene: .
abundance: once
j_gene: TRBJ2-7
CDR3aa: CASSPDSADREQYF
CDR3nt: TGTGCCAGCTCACCTGACTCAGCAGATAGGGAGCAGTACTTC

v_gene: TRBV14
d_gene: TRBD1
abundance: .
j_gene: TRBJ2-7
CDR3aa: CASSPTPGQGAYEQYF
CDR3nt: TGTGCCAGCAGCCCCACTCCGGGACAGGGGGCTTACGAGCAGTACTTC

v_gene: TRBV7-6
d_gene: TRBD2
abundance: .
j_gene: TRBJ2-1
CDR3aa: CASSLGLANEQFF
CDR3nt: TGTGCCAGCAGCTTAGGACTAGCGAATGAGCAGTTCTTC

v_gene: TRBV28
d_gene: TRBD1
abundance: .
j_gene: TRBJ2-7
CDR3aa: CASSLATGYGYEQYF
CDR3nt: TGTGCCAGCAGTTTAGCGACAGGGTATGGCTACGAGCAGTACTTC

v_gene: TRBV4-3
d_gene: .
abundance: .
j_gene: TRBJ2-1
CDR3aa: CASSQVGGTSYNEQFF
CDR3nt: TGCGCCAGCAGCCAAGTGGGTGGGACCTCCTACAATGAGCAGTTCTTC

v_gene: TRBV19
d_gene: .
abundance: .
j_gene: TRBJ2-5
CDR3aa: CASSSLRSGRETQYF
CDR3nt: TGTGCCAGTAGTAGCCTCAGATCGGGGAGGGAGACCCAGTACTTC

v_gene: TRBV14
d_gene: TRBD2
abundance: many
j_gene: TRBJ2-7
CDR3aa: CASSQVAAGDGEQYF
CDR3nt: TGTGCCAGCAGCCAAGTTGCAGCGGGAGACGGCGAGCAGTACTTC

v_gene: TRBV6-6
d_gene: TRBD1
abundance: .
j_gene: TRBJ2-5
CDR3aa: CASSYPATGGTETQYF
CDR3nt: TGTGCCAGCAGTTACCCAGCGACAGGGGGCACAGAGACCCAGTACTTC